The rows below give T cell receptor beta chains drawn from one sample of a study of STAT3 mutations in large granular lymphocyte leukemia. Here immunoSEQ multiplex PCR was the method, and the copy in TCRdb shows in-frame clones only, minus some. The table includes 17,000 or so clones, about nine tenths detected once. Sequencing was done on a sample of peripheral blood mononuclear cells. The receptors shown here come from a man in his fifties or sixties with T-cell large granular lymphocyte leukemia. Some clones in this sample may be carry-over from other donors' samples. CDR3s include the opening cysteine and the closing phenylalanine or tryptophan. D genes are given only for firm matches. A clone size is listed for some rows: how often the clone was seen (once, few, many), or a class if it is expanded.

>TRBJ2-3|.|.|TRBV29-1
TGCAGCGTTGTTAGGGGGAGGAGCACAGATACGCAGTATTTT
CSVVRGRSTDTQYF
>TRBJ2-2|.|TRBD2|TRBV2
TGTGCCAGCAGTTTTACTAGCGGGACAACGGACACCGGGGAGCTGTTTTTT
CASSFTSGTTDTGELFF
>TRBJ2-3|.|TRBD2|TRBV29-1
TGCAGCGTTGGAGCGGGAGATGTAACAGATACGCAGTATTTT
CSVGAGDVTDTQYF
>TRBJ1-3|.|.|TRBV7-9
TGTGCCAGCAGCCTCGACCAGGGGCGGCGTGGAAACACCATATATTTT
CASSLDQGRRGNTIYF
>TRBJ2-7|.|TRBD1|TRBV7-3
TGTGCCAGCAGCTTAGACAGGGAGTCCGAGCAGTACTTC
CASSLDRESEQYF
>TRBJ1-2|.|.|TRBV5-3
TGTGCCAGAAGCTTGATGCGTGGCTACACCTTC
CARSLMRGYTF
>TRBJ1-4|.|.|TRBV18
TGTGCCAGCTCACCCCCAGACCGTGAAAAACTGTTTTTT
CASSPPDREKLFF
>TRBJ1-1|once|.|TRBV7-9
TGTGCCAGCAGCCCCCGACAGGTTTCGAACACTGAAGCTTTCTTT
CASSPRQVSNTEAFF
>TRBJ2-1|.|.|TRBV18
TGTGCCAGCTCACCGATCTGGACACCTACAGATGAGCAGTTCTTC
CASSPIWTPTDEQFF
>TRBJ2-7|.|TRBD2|TRBV5-4
TGTGCCAGCAGCTTGGCGGGACTAGCTGCTATATCCTACGAGCAGTACTTC
CASSLAGLAAISYEQYF
>TRBJ2-2|.|.|TRBV7-3
TGTGCCAGCAGCTTCGGCCTGGCGGGGACCGGGGAGCTGTTTTTT
CASSFGLAGTGELFF
>TRBJ1-1|.|.|TRBV5-1
TGCGCCAGCAGCGATCAGGGTAACACTGAAGCTTTCTTT
CASSDQGNTEAFF
>TRBJ2-5|once|.|TRBV5-1
TGCGCCAGCAGTACCCAAGAGACCCAGTACTTC
CASSTQETQYF
>TRBJ2-3|once|.|TRBV5-1
TGCGCCAGCATAGTCGGGGGCACGCAGTATTTT
CASIVGGTQYF
>TRBJ2-3|.|TRBD2|TRBV9
TGTGCCAGCAGCCCTAGACTAGCGAGCACAGATACGCAGTATTTT
CASSPRLASTDTQYF
>TRBJ1-1|.|.|TRBV7-9
TGTGCCAGCAGCTTAAACACTGAAGCTTTCTTT
CASSLNTEAFF
>TRBJ2-7|.|.|TRBV25-1
TGTGCCAGCAGTGAAGCCAGACAGGCCATGCAGTACTTC
CASSEARQAMQYF
>TRBJ2-3|once|.|TRBV7-2
TGTGCCAGCAGCTTAGAGCGGACGATCCGGGGGCAGTATTTT
CASSLERTIRGQYF
>TRBJ1-5|.|.|TRBV7-8
TGTGCCAGCAGCCGGGTAATGGGCAATCAGCCCCAGCATTTT
CASSRVMGNQPQHF
>TRBJ2-3|.|.|TRBV9
TGTGCCAGCAGCGTAGTGGTCACAGATACGCAGTATTTT
CASSVVVTDTQYF
>TRBJ2-2|.|.|TRBV5-1
TGCGCCAGCAGCTCGGGGCTCTCACCTCCCCCTACCGGGGAGCTGTTTTTT
CASSSGLSPPPTGELFF
>TRBJ1-5|.|.|TRBV5-1
TGCGCCAGCAGCTTGGATCGCAATCAGCCCCAGCATTTT
CASSLDRNQPQHF
>TRBJ2-5|.|TRBD2|TRBV7-2
TGTGCCAGCAGCTTAGGGGTAGCGGGGTCCCAAGAGACCCAGTACTTC
CASSLGVAGSQETQYF
>TRBJ1-4|.|.|TRBV6-5
TGTGCCAGCAGTTATACCCAGGGTAATGAAAAACTGTTTTTT
CASSYTQGNEKLFF
>TRBJ2-7|.|TRBD2|TRBV30
TGTGCCTGGAGTTATTTGGGTAGCGGGAGAAGCGAGCAGTACTTC
CAWSYLGSGRSEQYF
>TRBJ2-3|.|.|TRBV27
TGTGCCAGCAGCCTTTCTGTGGGAAGTGCAGATACGCAGTATTTT
CASSLSVGSADTQYF
>TRBJ2-1|.|TRBD2|TRBV30
TGTGCCTGGGCCCCTTTTGGAGCGGGGCTCTACAATGAGCAGTTCTTC
CAWAPFGAGLYNEQFF
>TRBJ1-3|.|TRBD1|TRBV6-1
TGTGCCAGCAGCCGACAGGGCGATGGAAACACCATATATTTT
CASSRQGDGNTIYF
>TRBJ1-6|.|.|TRBV19
TGTGCCAGTACCTTCGGTGATACACCCCTCCACTTT
CASTFGDTPLHF
>TRBJ1-6|.|.|TRBV28
TGTGCCAGCAGTTTAGCCCCGTTGGGGATGTCCTATAATTCACCCCTCCACTTT
CASSLAPLGMSYNSPLHF
>TRBJ1-3|few|.|TRBV27
TGTGCCAGCAGTTACGGCCTGCACGCTGGAAACACCATATATTTT
CASSYGLHAGNTIYF
>TRBJ1-2|once|.|TRBV7-2
TGTGCCAGCAGCTCTCCGCCGGGACAAGGTTTTAACTATGGCTACACCTTC
CASSSPPGQGFNYGYTF
>TRBJ1-2|.|.|TRBV5-1
TGCGCCAGCAGCCCTGACATGCTAGATGGCTACACCTTC
CASSPDMLDGYTF
>TRBJ1-4|.|TRBD1|TRBV6-6
TGTGCCAGCAGATTCGACACAGGGGTAACCGTAAAACTGTTTTTT
CASRFDTGVTVKLFF
>TRBJ2-5|.|TRBD2|TRBV6-1
TGTGCCAGCAGTGAATTAGGGGCTAGCGGGAGTAGAGAGACCCAGTACTTC
CASSELGASGSRETQYF
>TRBJ2-1|once|.|TRBV27
TGTGCCAGCAATTGGCCATCCAATGAGCAGTTCTTC
CASNWPSNEQFF
>TRBJ2-2|.|.|TRBV5-1
TGCGCCAGCAGCATGGACTTTTCCGGGGAGCTGTTTTTT
CASSMDFSGELFF
>TRBJ2-1|.|.|TRBV5-6
TGTGCCAGCAGGGTGGCTTGGCCCTCCTACAATGAGCAGTTCTTC
CASRVAWPSYNEQFF
>TRBJ2-2|.|.|TRBV5-6
TGTGCCAGCAGCTTGGGGGGGCTGGGGGAGCTGTTTTTT
CASSLGGLGELFF
>TRBJ2-2|once|TRBD2|TRBV5-1
TGCGCCAGCAGCTTATTTTCTAGCGGGTTCACCGGGGAGCTGTTTTTT
CASSLFSSGFTGELFF
>TRBJ2-3|.|TRBD2|TRBV5-4
TGTGCCAGCAGTTCCGCGGGAGAGAAGGATACGCAGTATTTT
CASSSAGEKDTQYF
>TRBJ1-5|.|.|TRBV5-6
TGTGCCAGCAGCTTGCCCGTTACCAATCAGCCCCAGCATTTT
CASSLPVTNQPQHF
>TRBJ1-5|.|.|TRBV4-3
TGCGCCAGCAGCCAAGAACACACCCTGGGCCAGCCCCAGCATTTT
CASSQEHTLGQPQHF
>TRBJ2-2|.|.|TRBV7-2
TGTGCCAGCAGCCGGGACCTAACTAGCTCCGGGGAGCTGTTTTTT
CASSRDLTSSGELFF
>TRBJ2-1|.|TRBD1|TRBV5-1
TGCGCCAGCAGCTCCGGGACAGGGGGCTACAATGAGCAGTTCTTC
CASSSGTGGYNEQFF
>TRBJ1-1|.|TRBD1|TRBV29-1
TGCAGCGTTTCAGGGACAGGGGGCGCATACACTGAAGCTTTCTTT
CSVSGTGGAYTEAFF
>TRBJ2-7|.|TRBD2|TRBV19
TGTGCCAGCCTTGGGGCTGCGGGAGGGCGGGCGGAGCAGTACTTC
CASLGAAGGRAEQYF
>TRBJ1-1|.|.|TRBV6-1
TGTGCCACCCCGGGACAAAGTAGACTTGGAGCTTTCTTT
CATPGQSRLGAFF
>TRBJ2-1|.|.|TRBV9
TGTGCCAGCAGCCGAGACGCCACGCCGTCCTACAATGAGCAGTTCTTC
CASSRDATPSYNEQFF
>TRBJ2-7|.|.|TRBV6-1
TGTGCCAGCAGTGAGTCTCGACGGGGAACCTACGAGCAGTACTTC
CASSESRRGTYEQYF